This TCR beta chain appears in the sequencing data of a study of molecular identifiers for immune sequencing clone quantification. Whole-study results and caveats: Whereas naive cells kept under 1% of molecules in clones above 20 RNA copies, such clones held over 98% in effectors. Barcode collisions between identical TCR molecules could shrink estimates of highly expanded clone sizes.

CD8+CD4-CCR7+CD45RA+ sorting gave the naive CD8 T cells. Trimming cost V 7 bases and J 0 bases; bases outside gene matches: 11. CDR1 is WSHSY and CDR2 is SAAADI in the germline V gene. The CDR3 runs 18 residues. TCRdb reanalysed the PCR reads using MiXCR and keeps one entry per CDR3 protein. The table lists hundreds of thousands of distinct CDR3 sequences, 25% of them singletons. This clonotype was found a few times. Its antigen is currently unknown. The sample was naive CD8+ T cells from blood, with Jurkat cell RNA spiked in. The subset: FACS-sorted CD8+CD4-CCR7+CD45RA+ naive T cells. The origin of this receptor is a human donor in good health. Some libraries in this study had Jurkat cell RNA spiked in. The gene calls are TRBV10-2 and TRBJ2-3; 12 nucleotides agree with TRBD2. The CDR3 nucleotides are TGCGCCAGCAAACAGAGACGACTAGCGGGGGAAAGCACAGATACGCAGTATTTT. Translating gives CASKQRRLAGESTDTQYF.